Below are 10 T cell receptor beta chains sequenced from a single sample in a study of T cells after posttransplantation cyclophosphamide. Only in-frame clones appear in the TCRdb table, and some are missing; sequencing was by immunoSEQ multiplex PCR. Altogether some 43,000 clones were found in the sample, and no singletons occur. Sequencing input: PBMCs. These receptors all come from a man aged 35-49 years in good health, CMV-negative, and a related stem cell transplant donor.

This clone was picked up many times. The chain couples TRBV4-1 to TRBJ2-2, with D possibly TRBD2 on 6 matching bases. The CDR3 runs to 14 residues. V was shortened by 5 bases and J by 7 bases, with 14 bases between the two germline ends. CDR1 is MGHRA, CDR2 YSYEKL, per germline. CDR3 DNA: TGCGCCAGCAGCGCACCCCCTAGCGACGGGGAGCTGTTTTTT. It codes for CASSAPPSDGELFF.

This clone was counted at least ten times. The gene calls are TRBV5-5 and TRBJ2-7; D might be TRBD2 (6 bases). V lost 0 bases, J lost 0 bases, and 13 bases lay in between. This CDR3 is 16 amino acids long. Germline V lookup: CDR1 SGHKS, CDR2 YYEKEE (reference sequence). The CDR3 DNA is TGTGCCAGCAGCTTGGAGCCTAGCGCTAGCTCCTACGAGCAGTACTTC. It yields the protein CASSLEPSASSYEQYF.

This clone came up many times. The CDR3 protein is CAWSDRFSGGAFF. DNA for the CDR3: TGTGCCTGGAGCGACAGGTTTTCCGGAGGAGCTTTCTTT. The chain carries TRBV30 and TRBJ1-1; possible D gene TRBD1, 6 bases. Trimming left V 3 bases short and J 10 bases short, with 18 bases between. Germline V CDR1 and CDR2: GTSNPN, SVGIG (reference sequence). CDR3 length: 13 amino acids. The full variable domain, rest sourced from reference TRBV30 and TRBJ1-1, is SQTIHQWPATLVQPVGSPLSLECTVEGTSNPNLYWYRQAAGRGLQLLFYSVGIGQISSEVPQNLSASRPQDRQFILSSKKLLLSDSGFYLCAWSDRFSGGAFFGQGTRLTVV.

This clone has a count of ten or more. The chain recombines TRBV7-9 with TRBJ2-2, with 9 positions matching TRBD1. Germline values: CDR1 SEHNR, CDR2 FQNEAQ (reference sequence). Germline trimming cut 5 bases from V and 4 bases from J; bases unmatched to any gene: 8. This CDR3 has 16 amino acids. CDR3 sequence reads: CASSRLQGALTGELFF. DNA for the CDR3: TGTGCCAGCAGCCGCTTACAGGGGGCGCTCACCGGGGAGCTGTTTTTT.

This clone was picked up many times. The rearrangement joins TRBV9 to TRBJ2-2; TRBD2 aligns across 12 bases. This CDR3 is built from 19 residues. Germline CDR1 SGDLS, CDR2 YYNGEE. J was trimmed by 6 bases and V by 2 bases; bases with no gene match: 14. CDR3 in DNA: TGTGCCAGCAGCGTTGGGGGGTCAGGACTAGCGGGATACGCCGGGGAGCTGTTTTTT. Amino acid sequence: CASSVGGSGLAGYAGELFF.

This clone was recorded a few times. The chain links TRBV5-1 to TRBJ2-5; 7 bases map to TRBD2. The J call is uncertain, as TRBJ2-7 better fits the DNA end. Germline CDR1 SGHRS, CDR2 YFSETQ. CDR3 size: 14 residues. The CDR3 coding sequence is TGCGCCAGCAGCCTAGGACTAGACTCCTACGAGCAGTACTTC. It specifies CASSLGLDSYEQYF.

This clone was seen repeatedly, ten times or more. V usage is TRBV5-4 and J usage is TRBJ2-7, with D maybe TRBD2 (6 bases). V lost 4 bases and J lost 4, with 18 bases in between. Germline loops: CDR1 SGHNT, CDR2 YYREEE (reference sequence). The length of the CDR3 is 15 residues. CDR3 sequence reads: CASSHSGLGDYEQYF. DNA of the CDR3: TGTGCCAGCAGCCATTCGGGACTCGGAGATTACGAGCAGTACTTC.

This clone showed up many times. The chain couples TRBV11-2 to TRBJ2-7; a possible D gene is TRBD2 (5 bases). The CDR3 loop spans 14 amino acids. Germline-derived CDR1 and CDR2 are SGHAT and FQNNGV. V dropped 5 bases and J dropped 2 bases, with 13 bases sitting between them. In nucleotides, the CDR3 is TGTGCCAGCAGCACTACTACCGGGACCTACGAGCAGTACTTC. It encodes CASSTTTGTYEQYF.

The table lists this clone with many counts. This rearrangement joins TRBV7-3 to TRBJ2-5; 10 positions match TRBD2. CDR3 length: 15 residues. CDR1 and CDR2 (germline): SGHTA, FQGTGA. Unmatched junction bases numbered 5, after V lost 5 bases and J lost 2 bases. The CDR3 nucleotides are TGTGCCAGCAGCCCTCGAGCGGGAGGGCAAGAGACCCAGTACTTC. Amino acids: CASSPRAGGQETQYF.

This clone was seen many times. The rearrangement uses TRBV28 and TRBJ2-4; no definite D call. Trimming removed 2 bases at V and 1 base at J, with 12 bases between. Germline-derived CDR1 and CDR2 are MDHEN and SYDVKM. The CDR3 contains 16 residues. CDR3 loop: CASSLVTTVAKNIQYF. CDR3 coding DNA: TGTGCCAGCAGTTTAGTGACCACAGTTGCCAAAAACATTCAGTACTTC.